This T cell receptor beta chain was identified in a study of control samples from healthy donors and cancer patients (dated by TCRdb to about 2020). The receptor library was made with the immunoSEQ multiplex PCR assay. Imported from immuneACCESS, the table was reduced by TCRdb to in-frame sequences with V and J called. These copies leave out some clones; in studies compared against another copy, an unresolved V gene accounts for under half, and the cause of the remainder is not known. The sample contains about 120,000 clones, 80% to 90% of them found a single time. Around 1.1% of the sample belongs to the ten largest clones. In regard to this clone: What antigen it recognizes has not been identified. No per-base quality is available; no much larger clone lies one base away.

This TCR was recovered from a woman in her 50s with colorectal cancer. What was sequenced was PBMCs.

Read as DNA, the sequence is TGTGCCATCGGAGGACAGGGGGCCACTGAAGCTTTCTTT. It translates as CAIGGQGATEAFF. The V gene is TRBV10-3 and the J gene is TRBJ1-1, and 11 bases in between align with TRBD1. The germline V gene gives CDR1 as ENHRY and CDR2 as SYGVKD. V is trimmed back by 8 bases and J by 4 bases, and the junction contains 3 bases that no gene match accounts for. The cysteine opens and the phenylalanine closes a CDR3 of 13 amino acids. Here the CDR3 DNA is all that survives: 39 bases in frame from base 1.